Listed below are T cell receptor beta chains from one sample, sequenced in a study of blood T cell repertoires in COVID-19. The protocol was immunoSEQ multiplex PCR, while the TCRdb copy is restricted to in-frame clones and leaves out a portion. This sample has roughly 250,000 clones, with roughly 91% found just once. The sequencing sample was made of peripheral blood. The origin of the receptors is a man aged 25-45 years with acute or convalescent COVID-19. The CDR3 runs from the conserved cysteine through the conserved F or W. Each record gives: clone size, J gene, D gene, V gene, CDR3 DNA, CDR3 protein. The D gene is left open where the match is weak. Clone size is shown for a subset of rows, as once, few, many or a class of expanded clone.

NA | TRBJ2-7 | TRBD1 | TRBV6-5 | TGTGCCAGCAGTCCTCAGGGGGCCGACGAGCAGTACTTC | CASSPQGADEQYF
NA | TRBJ1-4 | NA | TRBV4-2 | TGTGCCAGCAGCCAAGATCCAGGGACTAATGAAAAACTGTTTTTT | CASSQDPGTNEKLFF
NA | TRBJ2-5 | TRBD2 | TRBV11-2 | TGTGCCAGCAGGGGACTAGCGTATCAAGAGACCCAGTACTTC | CASRGLAYQETQYF
NA | TRBJ2-3 | NA | TRBV4-1 | TGCGCCAGCAGCCAAGACGGGCGGGGTGGAGATACGCAGTATTTT | CASSQDGRGGDTQYF
NA | TRBJ1-3 | NA | TRBV9 | TGTGCCAGCAGCGCCGAGGGTGTCTCTGGAAACACCATATATTTT | CASSAEGVSGNTIYF
NA | TRBJ2-5 | TRBD2 | TRBV5-5 | TGTGCCAGCAGCTTGGTGTCTAGCGGGGGGGCATGGGAGACCCAGTACTTC | CASSLVSSGGAWETQYF
NA | TRBJ1-2 | TRBD1 | TRBV29-1 | TGCAGCGTTACAACAGGGGGTTATTATGGCTACACCTTC | CSVTTGGYYGYTF
NA | TRBJ2-2 | NA | TRBV5-1 | TGCGCCAGCAGCTTGCAGGGGTCGAGCGGGGAGCTGTTTTTT | CASSLQGSSGELFF
NA | TRBJ1-3 | TRBD1 | TRBV7-2 | TGTGCCAGCAGCCGGGGAGGAGGGGGCTTTTCTGGAAACACCATATATTTT | CASSRGGGGFSGNTIYF
NA | TRBJ2-2 | TRBD2 | TRBV29-1 | TGCAGCGTTGAGAGTAGCGGGAGGGCCGGGACCGGGGAGCTGTTTTTT | CSVESSGRAGTGELFF
NA | TRBJ2-7 | TRBD1 | TRBV13 | TGTGCCAGCAGCAAACACAGGGGGAAAGACTACGAGCAGTACTTC | CASSKHRGKDYEQYF
once | TRBJ2-7 | NA | TRBV5-4 | TGTGCCAGCAGCTTGGATGTGGGGCAGAGCTACGAGCAGTACTTC | CASSLDVGQSYEQYF
NA | TRBJ1-1 | NA | TRBV5-5 | TGTGCCAGCAGCTCAAACAGGGCGGGGAACACTGAAGCTTTCTTT | CASSSNRAGNTEAFF
NA | TRBJ2-5 | NA | TRBV28 | TGTGCCAGCAGTTTGCGCAGGGTCCATGAGACCCAGTACTTC | CASSLRRVHETQYF
NA | TRBJ2-5 | TRBD2 | TRBV7-9 | TGTGCCAGCAGCTCCGGACTAGCGGGGAGGGGCAAAGAGACCCAGTACTTC | CASSSGLAGRGKETQYF